This entry is about one T cell receptor (beta chain). This sample is part of a study of blood T cell repertoires in COVID-19. Study-level background: Nucleic acid was either cDNA or gDNA, and it came from T cells, B-cell-depleted T cells, or PBMCs.

Generated by immunoSEQ multiplex PCR, the TCRdb table keeps only in-frame clones and is missing some. The sample records 170,000 or so clones, almost 85% being singletons. Germline-derived CDR1 and CDR2 are MDHEN and SYDVKM. The V and J ends lost 7 bases and 6 bases respectively, with 12 bases between them. CDR3 length equals 13 residues. Sequencing used peripheral blood. The J gene is TRBJ2-2, the V gene TRBV28; D is uncertain. The sequence came from a man aged 18 to 29 with active or convalescent COVID-19. The DNA for the CDR3 is TGTGCCAGCACTCCCCTCGGAGCCGGGGAGCTGTTTTTT. The encoded protein is CASTPLGAGELFF.